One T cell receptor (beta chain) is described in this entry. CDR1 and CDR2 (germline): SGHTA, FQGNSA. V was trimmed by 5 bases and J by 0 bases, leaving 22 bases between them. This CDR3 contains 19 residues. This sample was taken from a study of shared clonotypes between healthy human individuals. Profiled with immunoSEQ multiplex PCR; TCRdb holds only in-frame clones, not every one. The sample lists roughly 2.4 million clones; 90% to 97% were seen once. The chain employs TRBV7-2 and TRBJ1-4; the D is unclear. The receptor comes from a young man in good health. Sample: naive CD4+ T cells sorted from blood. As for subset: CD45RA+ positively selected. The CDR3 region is CASSRVHPRPLATNEKLFF. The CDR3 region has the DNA TGTGCCAGCAGCCGCGTACACCCGAGGCCCCTCGCAACTAATGAAAAACTGTTTTTT.